Sequencing of this T cell receptor beta chain was carried out in a study of graft-versus-host responses after intestinal transplantation. Study-level information: Every recipient had anti-thymocyte globulin induction and two to four years of tacrolimus plus steroids.

Assay used: immunoSEQ multiplex PCR; TCRdb lists only in-frame clones, some missing. The table has 6,500 to 10,000 clones, about 32% seen once; the top ten hold 5.1%. This CDR3 comprises 12 residues. V gave up 5 bases and J gave up 3 bases, with 6 bases separating them. Germline CDR1 reads SGHVS; CDR2 reads FQNEAQ. Plating of around 200,000 CFSE-labeled responder cells was done together with around 200,000 irradiated, violet-dye-labeled stimulator cells. The source was alloreactive CD4+ T cells from a mixed lymphocyte reaction culture, collected before intestinal transplant. Subset here: CFSE-low proliferating T cells sorted from approximately 6-day pre-transplant mixed lymphocyte reaction (GvH or HvG direction). The V and J genes are TRBV7-8 and TRBJ2-3; a possible D gene is TRBD2 (5 bases). This clonotype originated in a human patient who received an intestinal transplant. For the CDR3, the DNA is TGTGCCAGCAGCCGGGATACAGATACGCAGTATTTT. As protein: CASSRDTDTQYF.